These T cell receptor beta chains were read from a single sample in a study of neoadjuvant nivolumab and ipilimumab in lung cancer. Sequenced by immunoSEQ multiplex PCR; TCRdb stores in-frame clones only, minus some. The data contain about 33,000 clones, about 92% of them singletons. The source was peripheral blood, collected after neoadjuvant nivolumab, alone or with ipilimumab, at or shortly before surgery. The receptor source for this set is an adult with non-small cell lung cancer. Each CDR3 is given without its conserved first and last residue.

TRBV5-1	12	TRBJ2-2	ASSSQGNTGELF
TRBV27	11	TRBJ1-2	ASSLSVTSGIK
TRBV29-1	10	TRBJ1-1	SAISTGSEAF
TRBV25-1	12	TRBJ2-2	ASSRMGRNGELF
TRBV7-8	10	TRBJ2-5	ASSLAQGGQY
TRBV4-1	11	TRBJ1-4	ASSQAALQKLF
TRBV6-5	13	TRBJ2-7	ASRGSGSGSHEQY
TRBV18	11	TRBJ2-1	ASSPSGSNEQF
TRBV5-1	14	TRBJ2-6	ASSLAGASGANVLT
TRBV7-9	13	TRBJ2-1	ASTSVRSSYNEQF
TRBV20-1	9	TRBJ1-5	SASVTQPQH
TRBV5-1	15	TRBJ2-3	ASDLSGRPFRTDTQY
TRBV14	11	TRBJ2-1	ASSRRFIGEQF
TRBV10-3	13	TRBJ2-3	AISKTSGRGDTQY
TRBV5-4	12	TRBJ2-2	ASSFARATGELF
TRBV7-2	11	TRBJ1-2	ASSSNRAEGYT
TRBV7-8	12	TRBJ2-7	ASSLARRSYEQY
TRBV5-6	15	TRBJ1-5	ASSLNRGLKDNQPQH
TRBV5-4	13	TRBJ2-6	ASSPTPPGANVLT
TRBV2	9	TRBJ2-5	ASSEAETQY
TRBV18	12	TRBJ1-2	ASSPPQVAYGYT
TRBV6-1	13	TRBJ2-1	ASTLGTDWWNEQF
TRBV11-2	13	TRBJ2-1	ASSAQTSPYNEQF
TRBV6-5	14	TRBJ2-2	ASSYSPGWDTGELF
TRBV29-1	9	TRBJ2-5	SASGQETQY
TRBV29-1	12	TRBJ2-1	SVLGTLEANEQF
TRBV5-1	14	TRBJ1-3	ASSPLSTPSGNTIY
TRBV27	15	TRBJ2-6	ASSPLGAGAGANVLT
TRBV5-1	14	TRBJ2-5	ASSLQGLAVQETQY
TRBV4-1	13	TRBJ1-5	ASSQGTGGNQPQH
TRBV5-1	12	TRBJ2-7	ASSLAGRGYEQY
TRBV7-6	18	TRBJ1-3	ASSLKPWTDYPYSGNTIY
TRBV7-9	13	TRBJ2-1	ASSFWGGVNNEQF
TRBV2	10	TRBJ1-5	ASTGTNQPQH
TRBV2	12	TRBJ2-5	ASSVRGGEGTQY
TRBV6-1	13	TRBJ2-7	ASSPTGAVYDEQY
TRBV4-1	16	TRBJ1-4	ASSQEWSVGTGEEKLF
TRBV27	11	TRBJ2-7	ASSLGLQGEQY
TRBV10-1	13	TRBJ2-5	ASSESTAGRETQY
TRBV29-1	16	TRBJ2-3	SAETSGRRSGGTDTQY
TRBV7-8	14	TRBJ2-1	ASSPFTSGIYNEQF
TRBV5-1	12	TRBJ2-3	ASSLRRSTDTQY
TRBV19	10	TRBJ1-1	AKLSRGTKAF
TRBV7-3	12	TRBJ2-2	ASSPARHTGELF
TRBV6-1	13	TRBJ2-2	ASSEDRGYTGELF
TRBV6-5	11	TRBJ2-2	ASSRDQNGELF
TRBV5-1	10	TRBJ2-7	ASSLRGYEQY
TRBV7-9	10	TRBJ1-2	ASSLVGYGYT
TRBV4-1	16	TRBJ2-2	ASSQGGLAGVGTGELF
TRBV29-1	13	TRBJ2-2	SVFLAGGITGELF
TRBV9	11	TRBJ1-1	ASSNGPNTEAF
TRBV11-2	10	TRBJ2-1	ASSRVGRGEF
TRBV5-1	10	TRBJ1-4	ASSLSNEKLF